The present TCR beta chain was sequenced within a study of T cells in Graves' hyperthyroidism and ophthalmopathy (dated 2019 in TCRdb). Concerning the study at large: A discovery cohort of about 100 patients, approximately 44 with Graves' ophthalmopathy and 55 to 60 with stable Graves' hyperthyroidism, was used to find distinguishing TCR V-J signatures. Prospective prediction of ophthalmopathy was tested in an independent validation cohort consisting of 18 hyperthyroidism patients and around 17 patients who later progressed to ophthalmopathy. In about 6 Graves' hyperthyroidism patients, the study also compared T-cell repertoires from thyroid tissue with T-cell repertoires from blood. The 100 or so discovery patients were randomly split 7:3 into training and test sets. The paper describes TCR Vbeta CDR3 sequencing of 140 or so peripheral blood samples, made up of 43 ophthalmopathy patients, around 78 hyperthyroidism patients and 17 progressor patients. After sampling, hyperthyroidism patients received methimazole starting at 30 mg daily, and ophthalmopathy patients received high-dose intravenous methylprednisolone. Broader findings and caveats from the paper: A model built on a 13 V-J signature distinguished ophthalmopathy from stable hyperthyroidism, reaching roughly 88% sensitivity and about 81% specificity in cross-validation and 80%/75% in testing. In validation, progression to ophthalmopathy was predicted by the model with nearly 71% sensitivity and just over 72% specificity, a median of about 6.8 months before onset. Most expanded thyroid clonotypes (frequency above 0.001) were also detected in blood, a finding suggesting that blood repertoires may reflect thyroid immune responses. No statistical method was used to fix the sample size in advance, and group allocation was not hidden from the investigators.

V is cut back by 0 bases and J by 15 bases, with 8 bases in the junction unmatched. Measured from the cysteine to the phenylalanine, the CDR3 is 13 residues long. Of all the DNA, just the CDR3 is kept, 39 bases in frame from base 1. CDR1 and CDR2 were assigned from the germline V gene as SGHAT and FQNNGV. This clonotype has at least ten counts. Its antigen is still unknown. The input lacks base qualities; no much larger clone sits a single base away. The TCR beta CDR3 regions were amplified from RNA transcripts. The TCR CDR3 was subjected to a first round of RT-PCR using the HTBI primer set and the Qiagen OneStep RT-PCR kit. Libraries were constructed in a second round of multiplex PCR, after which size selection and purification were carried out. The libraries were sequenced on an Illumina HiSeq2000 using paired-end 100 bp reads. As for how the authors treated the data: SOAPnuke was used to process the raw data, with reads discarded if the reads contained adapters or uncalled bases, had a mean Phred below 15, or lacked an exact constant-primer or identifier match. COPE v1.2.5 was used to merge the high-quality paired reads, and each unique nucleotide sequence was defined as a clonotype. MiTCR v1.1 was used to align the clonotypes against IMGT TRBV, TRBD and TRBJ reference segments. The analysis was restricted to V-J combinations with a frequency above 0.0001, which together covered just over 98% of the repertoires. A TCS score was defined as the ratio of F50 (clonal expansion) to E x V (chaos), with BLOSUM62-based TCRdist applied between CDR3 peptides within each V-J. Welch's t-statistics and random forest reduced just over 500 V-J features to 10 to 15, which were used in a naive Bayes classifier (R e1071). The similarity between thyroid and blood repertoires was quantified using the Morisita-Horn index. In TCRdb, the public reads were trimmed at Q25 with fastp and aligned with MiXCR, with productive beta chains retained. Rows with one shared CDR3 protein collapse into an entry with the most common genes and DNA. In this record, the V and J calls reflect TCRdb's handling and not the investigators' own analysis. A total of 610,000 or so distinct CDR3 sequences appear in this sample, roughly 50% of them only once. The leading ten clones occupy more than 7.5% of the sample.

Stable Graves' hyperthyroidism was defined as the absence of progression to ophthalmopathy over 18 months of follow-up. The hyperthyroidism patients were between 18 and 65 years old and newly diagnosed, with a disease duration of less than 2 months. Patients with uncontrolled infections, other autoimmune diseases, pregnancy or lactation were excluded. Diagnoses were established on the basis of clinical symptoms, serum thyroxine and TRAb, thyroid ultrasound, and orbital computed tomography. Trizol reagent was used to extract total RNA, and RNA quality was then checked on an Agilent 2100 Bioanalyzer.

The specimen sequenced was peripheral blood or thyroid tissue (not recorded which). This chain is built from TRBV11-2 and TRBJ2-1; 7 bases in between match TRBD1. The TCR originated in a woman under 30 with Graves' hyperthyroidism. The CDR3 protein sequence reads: CASSLDPRTGGFF. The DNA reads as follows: TGTGCCAGCAGCTTAGATCCTCGGACAGGTGGGTTCTTC.